These T cell receptor beta chains were read from a single sample in a study of beta chain features in type 1 diabetes. Profiled with immunoSEQ multiplex PCR; TCRdb holds only in-frame clones, not every one. The repertoire holds approximately 23,000 clones, with over 60% as singletons. Material for sequencing was Tregs from blood. Receptor source: a woman between 35 and 50 years old in good health. The CDR3 runs from the conserved cysteine through the conserved F or W.

CDR3 protein: CASSGTSGGNEQFF
J gene: TRBJ2-1
V gene: TRBV18

CDR3 protein: CAISLAGGRTDTQYF
J gene: TRBJ2-3
V gene: TRBV10-3

CDR3 protein: CASSSGTKSQETQYF
J gene: TRBJ2-5
V gene: TRBV5-1

CDR3 protein: CASSYSGGYKNQPQHF
J gene: TRBJ1-5
V gene: TRBV6-5

CDR3 protein: CASSLAPDRGYEQYF
J gene: TRBJ2-7
V gene: TRBV7-2

CDR3 protein: CASSLAGGTSEQYF
J gene: TRBJ2-7
V gene: TRBV5-1

CDR3 protein: CASSRGGQTDTQYF
J gene: TRBJ2-3
V gene: TRBV5-8

CDR3 protein: CASSFWGQGSYGYTF
J gene: TRBJ1-2
V gene: TRBV5-1

CDR3 protein: CASSPRTDPAGANVLTF
J gene: TRBJ2-6
V gene: TRBV18

CDR3 protein: CASGLQLGAGGPSTLHF
J gene: TRBJ1-6
V gene: TRBV12-5

CDR3 protein: CASSKEIITGGSGNTIYF
J gene: TRBJ1-3
V gene: TRBV21-1

CDR3 protein: CASSTSVGNTEAFF
J gene: TRBJ1-1
V gene: TRBV9

CDR3 protein: CASRRPGTATHGYTF
J gene: TRBJ1-2
V gene: TRBV11-2

CDR3 protein: CASSGQQETQYF
J gene: TRBJ2-5
V gene: TRBV6-5

CDR3 protein: CASSVASTGNEQFF
J gene: TRBJ2-1
V gene: TRBV9

CDR3 protein: CASTLAGAGPTDTQYF
J gene: TRBJ2-3
V gene: TRBV5-1

CDR3 protein: CASSFTGGSYEQYF
J gene: TRBJ2-7
V gene: TRBV5-1

CDR3 protein: CSVGDSMNTEAFF
J gene: TRBJ1-1
V gene: TRBV29-1

CDR3 protein: CASSLRYRTVNQETQYF
J gene: TRBJ2-5
V gene: TRBV7-2

CDR3 protein: CSARDGNTEAFF
J gene: TRBJ1-1
V gene: TRBV29-1

CDR3 protein: CASSAVSEEAFF
J gene: TRBJ1-1
V gene: TRBV25-1

CDR3 protein: CASSWGQNEKLFF
J gene: TRBJ1-4
V gene: TRBV7-2

CDR3 protein: CASSLGSGQQPQHF
J gene: TRBJ1-5
V gene: TRBV5-1

CDR3 protein: CASSQRRGLNGYTF
J gene: TRBJ1-2
V gene: TRBV23-1

CDR3 protein: CASSQPGLVDNEQFF
J gene: TRBJ2-1
V gene: TRBV4-1

CDR3 protein: CSARDRGEDTQYF
J gene: TRBJ2-3
V gene: TRBV29-1

CDR3 protein: CASSLVNRAEAFF
J gene: TRBJ1-1
V gene: TRBV5-4

CDR3 protein: CASSRGGFNEKLFF
J gene: TRBJ1-4
V gene: TRBV5-4

CDR3 protein: CASSRTGNTGELFF
J gene: TRBJ2-2
V gene: TRBV6-4

CDR3 protein: CASSTTERTYSNQPQHF
J gene: TRBJ1-5
V gene: TRBV21-1

CDR3 protein: CASSFSGAGGNEQFF
J gene: TRBJ2-1
V gene: TRBV7-2

CDR3 protein: CASSNAPGTGELFF
J gene: TRBJ2-2
V gene: TRBV6-5

CDR3 protein: CASSLGAGGYYNEQFF
J gene: TRBJ2-1
V gene: TRBV5-4

CDR3 protein: CSGLAGDRVKNIQYF
J gene: TRBJ2-4
V gene: TRBV29-1

CDR3 protein: CASSYLPRAEKLFF
J gene: TRBJ1-4
V gene: TRBV6-6

CDR3 protein: CASSVDFSYNSPLHF
J gene: TRBJ1-6
V gene: TRBV9

CDR3 protein: CASSHSGIQPQHF
J gene: TRBJ1-5
V gene: TRBV6-1

CDR3 protein: CSVASTDRADGTEAFF
J gene: TRBJ1-1
V gene: TRBV29-1

CDR3 protein: CASTGGAFYEQYF
J gene: TRBJ2-7
V gene: TRBV6-5

CDR3 protein: CASIAGGAADTQYF
J gene: TRBJ2-3
V gene: TRBV5-1

CDR3 protein: CASNQQEGTGELFF
J gene: TRBJ2-2
V gene: TRBV5-1

CDR3 protein: CASRRPGVNTEAFF
J gene: TRBJ1-1
V gene: TRBV2

CDR3 protein: CASSPTGANYGYTF
J gene: TRBJ1-2
V gene: TRBV7-9

CDR3 protein: CASGRGGELFF
J gene: TRBJ2-2
V gene: TRBV13

CDR3 protein: CASSKAGGPETQYF
J gene: TRBJ2-5
V gene: TRBV10-1

CDR3 protein: CASSFSGQSYLSYGYTF
J gene: TRBJ1-2
V gene: TRBV27

CDR3 protein: CASSRERTGEYF
J gene: TRBJ2-7
V gene: TRBV10-2

CDR3 protein: CASSQGLGSVGDSNQPQHF
J gene: TRBJ1-5
V gene: TRBV4-1

CDR3 protein: CASSSQATSGSGRQYF
J gene: TRBJ2-7
V gene: TRBV7-9